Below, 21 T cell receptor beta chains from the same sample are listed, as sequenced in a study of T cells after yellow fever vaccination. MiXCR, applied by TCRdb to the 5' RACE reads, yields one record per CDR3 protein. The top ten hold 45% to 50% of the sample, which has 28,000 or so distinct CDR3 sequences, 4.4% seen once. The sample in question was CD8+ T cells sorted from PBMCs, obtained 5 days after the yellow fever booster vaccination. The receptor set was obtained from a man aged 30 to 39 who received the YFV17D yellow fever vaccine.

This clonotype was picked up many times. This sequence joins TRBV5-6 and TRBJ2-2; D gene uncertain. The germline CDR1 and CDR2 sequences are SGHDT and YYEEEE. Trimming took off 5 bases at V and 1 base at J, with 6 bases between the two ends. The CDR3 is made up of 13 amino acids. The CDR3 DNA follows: TGTGCCAGCAGTTCAGGGAACACCGGGGAGCTGTTTTTT. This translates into CASSSGNTGELFF.

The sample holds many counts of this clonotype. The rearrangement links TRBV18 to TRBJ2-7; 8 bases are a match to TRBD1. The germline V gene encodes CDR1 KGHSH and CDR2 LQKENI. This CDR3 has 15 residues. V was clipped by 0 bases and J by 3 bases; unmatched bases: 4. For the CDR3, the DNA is TGTGCCAGCTCACCACCGACAGGGGATATCTACGAGCAGTACTTC. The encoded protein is CASSPPTGDIYEQYF. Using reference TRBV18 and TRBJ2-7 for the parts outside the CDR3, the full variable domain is NAGVMQNPRHLVRRRGQEARLRCSPMKGHSHVYWYRQLPEEGLKFMVYLQKENIIDESGMPKERFSAEFPKEGPSILRIQQVVRGDSAAYFCASSPPTGDIYEQYFGPGTRLTVT.

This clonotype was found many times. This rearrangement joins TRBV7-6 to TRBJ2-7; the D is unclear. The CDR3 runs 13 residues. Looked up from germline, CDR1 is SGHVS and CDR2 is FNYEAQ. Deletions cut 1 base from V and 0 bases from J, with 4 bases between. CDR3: CASSLEISYEQYF. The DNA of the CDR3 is TGTGCCAGCAGCTTAGAGATCTCCTACGAGCAGTACTTC.

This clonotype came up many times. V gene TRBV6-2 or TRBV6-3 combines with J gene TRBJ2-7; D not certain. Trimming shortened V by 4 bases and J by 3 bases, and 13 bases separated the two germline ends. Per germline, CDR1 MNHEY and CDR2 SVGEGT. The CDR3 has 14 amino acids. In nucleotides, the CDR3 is TGTGCCAGCAGTTTTGGGGAACTTGGCTACGAGCAGTACTTC. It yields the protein CASSFGELGYEQYF.

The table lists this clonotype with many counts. This CDR3 reads CASEGTGMNTEAFF. The DNA for the CDR3 is TGTGCCAGTGAAGGGACAGGGATGAACACTGAAGCTTTCTTT. The chain couples TRBV19 to TRBJ1-1; 9 bases map to TRBD1. V shed 8 bases and J 0 bases; nucleotides not matched to a gene: 4. This CDR3 contains 14 residues. CDR1 LNHDA and CDR2 SQIVND come from the germline V gene (reference sequence).

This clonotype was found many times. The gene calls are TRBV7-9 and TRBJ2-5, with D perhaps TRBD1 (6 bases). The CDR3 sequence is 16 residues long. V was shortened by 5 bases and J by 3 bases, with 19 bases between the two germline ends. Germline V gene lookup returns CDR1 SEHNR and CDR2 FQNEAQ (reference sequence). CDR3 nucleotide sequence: TGTGCCAGCAGCACTCCAGGGGCCGACCCAAAAGAGACCCAGTACTTC. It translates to CASSTPGADPKETQYF.

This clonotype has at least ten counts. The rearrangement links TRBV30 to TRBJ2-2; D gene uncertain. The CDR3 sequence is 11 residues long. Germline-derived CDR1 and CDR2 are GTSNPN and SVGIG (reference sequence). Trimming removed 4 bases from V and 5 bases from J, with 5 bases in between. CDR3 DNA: TGTGCCTGGATGGGAACCGGGGAGCTGTTTTTT. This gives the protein CAWMGTGELFF.

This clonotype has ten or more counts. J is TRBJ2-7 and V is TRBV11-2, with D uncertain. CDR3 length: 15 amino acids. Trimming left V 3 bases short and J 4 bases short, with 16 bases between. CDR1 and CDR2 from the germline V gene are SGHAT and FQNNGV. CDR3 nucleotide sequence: TGTGCCAGCAGCTTGGAGTGGGCGGACGTGTACGAGCAGTACTTC. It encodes CASSLEWADVYEQYF.

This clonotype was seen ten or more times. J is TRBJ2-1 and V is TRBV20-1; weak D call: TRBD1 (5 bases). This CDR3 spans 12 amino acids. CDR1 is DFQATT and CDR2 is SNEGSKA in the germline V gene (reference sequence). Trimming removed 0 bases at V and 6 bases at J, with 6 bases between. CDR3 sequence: CSARDQGNEQFF. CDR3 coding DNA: TGCAGTGCTAGAGATCAGGGCAATGAGCAGTTCTTC.

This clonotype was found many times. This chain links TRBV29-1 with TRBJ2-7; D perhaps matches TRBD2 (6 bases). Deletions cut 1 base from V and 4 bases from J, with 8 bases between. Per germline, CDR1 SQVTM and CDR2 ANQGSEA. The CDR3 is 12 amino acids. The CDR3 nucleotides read TGCAGCGTTGAAGGCGGGGAGTACGAGCAGTACTTC. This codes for CSVEGGEYEQYF.

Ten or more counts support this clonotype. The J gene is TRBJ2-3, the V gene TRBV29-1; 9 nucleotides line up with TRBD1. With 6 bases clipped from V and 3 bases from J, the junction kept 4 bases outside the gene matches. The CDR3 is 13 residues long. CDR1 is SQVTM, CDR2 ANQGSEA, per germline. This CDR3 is CSVRDRETDTQYF. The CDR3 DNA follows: TGCAGCGTACGGGACAGGGAAACAGATACGCAGTATTTT.

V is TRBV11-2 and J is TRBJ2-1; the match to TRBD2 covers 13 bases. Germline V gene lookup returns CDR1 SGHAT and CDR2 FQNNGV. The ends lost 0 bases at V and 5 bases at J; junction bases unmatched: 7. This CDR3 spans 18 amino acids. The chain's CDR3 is CASSLEGGGLAGNNEQFF. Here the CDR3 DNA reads TGTGCCAGCAGCTTAGAGGGGGGGGGACTAGCGGGAAACAATGAGCAGTTCTTC.

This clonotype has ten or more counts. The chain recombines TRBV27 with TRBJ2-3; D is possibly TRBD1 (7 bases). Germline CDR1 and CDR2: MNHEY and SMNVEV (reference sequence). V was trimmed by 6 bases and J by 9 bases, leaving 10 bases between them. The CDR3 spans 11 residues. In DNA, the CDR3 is TGTGCCAGCAGGCAGGGGGGCACGCAGTATTTT. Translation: CASRQGGTQYF.

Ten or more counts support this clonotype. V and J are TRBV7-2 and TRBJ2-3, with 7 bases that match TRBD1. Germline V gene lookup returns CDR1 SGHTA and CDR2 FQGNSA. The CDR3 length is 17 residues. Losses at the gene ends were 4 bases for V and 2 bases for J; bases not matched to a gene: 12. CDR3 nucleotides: TGTGCCAGCAGCTGGGACCCCGGGACAGCTTACACAGATACGCAGTATTTT. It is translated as CASSWDPGTAYTDTQYF.

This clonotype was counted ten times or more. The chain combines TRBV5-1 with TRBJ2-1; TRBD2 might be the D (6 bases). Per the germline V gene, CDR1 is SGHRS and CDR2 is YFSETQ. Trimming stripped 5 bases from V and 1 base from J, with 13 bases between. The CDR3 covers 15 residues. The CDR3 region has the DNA TGCGCCAGCAGGGCCCCTAGCGCTTCCTACAATGAGCAGTTCTTC. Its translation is CASRAPSASYNEQFF.

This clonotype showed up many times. The CDR3 loop is CASQDPIYEQYF. The CDR3 DNA sequence: TGTGCCAGCCAGGACCCAATCTACGAGCAGTACTTC. This chain joins TRBV21-1 and TRBJ2-7. TRBV21-1 is termed a pseudogene. CDR3 length: 12 amino acids.

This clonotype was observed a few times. DNA for the CDR3: TGCAGCGTTGAAGACACCCCCCCGGGAGGGCCTGCAGGGGCCAACGTCCTGACTTTC. Protein product: CSVEDTPPGGPAGANVLTF. This sequence joins TRBV29-1 and TRBJ2-6; 8 bases align to TRBD2. Trimming removed 0 bases from V and 4 bases from J; junction bases left unmatched: 14. Germline CDR1 reads SQVTM; CDR2 reads ANQGSEA. The CDR3 extends over 19 amino acids.

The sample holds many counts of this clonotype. The CDR3 here is CASSIHQAGQSTDTQYF. The CDR3 bases are TGTGCCAGCAGCATACATCAGGCAGGCCAGAGCACAGATACGCAGTATTTT. The V call is TRBV7-9, the J call TRBJ2-3; D is ambiguous. V was cut by 5 bases and J by 0 bases, with 18 bases left in between. Germline V lookup: CDR1 SEHNR, CDR2 FQNEAQ (reference sequence). The CDR3 spans 17 residues.

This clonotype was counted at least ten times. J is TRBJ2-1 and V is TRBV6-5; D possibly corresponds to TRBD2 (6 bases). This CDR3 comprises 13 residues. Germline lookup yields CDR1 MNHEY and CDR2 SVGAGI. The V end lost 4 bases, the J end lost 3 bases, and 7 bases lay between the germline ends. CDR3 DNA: TGTGCCAGCAGTTCTAGCGTCTACAATGAGCAGTTCTTC. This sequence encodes CASSSSVYNEQFF.

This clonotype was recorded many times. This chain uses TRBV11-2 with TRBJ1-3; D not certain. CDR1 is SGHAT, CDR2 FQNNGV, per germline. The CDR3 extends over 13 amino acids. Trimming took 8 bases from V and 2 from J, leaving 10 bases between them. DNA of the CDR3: TGTGCCAGCGGGAACCGAACTGGAAACACCATATATTTT. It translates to CASGNRTGNTIYF.

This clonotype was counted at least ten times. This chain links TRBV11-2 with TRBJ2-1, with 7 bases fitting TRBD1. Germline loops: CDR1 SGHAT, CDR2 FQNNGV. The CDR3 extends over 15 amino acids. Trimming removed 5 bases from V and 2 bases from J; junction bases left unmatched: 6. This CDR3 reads CASSPDRVTYNEQFF. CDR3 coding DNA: TGTGCCAGCAGCCCAGACAGGGTAACCTACAATGAGCAGTTCTTC.